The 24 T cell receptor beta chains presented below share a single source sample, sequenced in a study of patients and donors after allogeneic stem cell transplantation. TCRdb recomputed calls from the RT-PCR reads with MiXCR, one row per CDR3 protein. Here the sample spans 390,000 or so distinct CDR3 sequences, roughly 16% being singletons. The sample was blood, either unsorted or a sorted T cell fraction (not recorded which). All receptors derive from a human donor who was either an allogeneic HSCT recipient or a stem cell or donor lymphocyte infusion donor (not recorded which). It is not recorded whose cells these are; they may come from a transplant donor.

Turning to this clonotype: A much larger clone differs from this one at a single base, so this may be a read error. CDR3 DNA sequence: TGTGCCAGCACCGCGACAGGGTACACTGAAGCTTTCTTT. Translated: CASTATGYTEAFF. The V and J genes are TRBV5-6 and TRBJ1-1, with 7 positions matching TRBD1. J was trimmed by 3 bases and V by 6 bases; bases with no gene match: 5. The CDR3 contains 13 residues. Germline-derived CDR1 and CDR2 are SGHDT and YYEEEE.

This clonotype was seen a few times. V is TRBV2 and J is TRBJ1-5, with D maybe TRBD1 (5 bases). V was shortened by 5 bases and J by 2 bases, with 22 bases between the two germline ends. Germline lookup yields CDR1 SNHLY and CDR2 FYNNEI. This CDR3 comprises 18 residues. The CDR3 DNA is TGTGCCAGCAGTACCCGAAAGGTCGGCCTGACAGGCAATCAGCCCCAGCATTTT. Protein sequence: CASSTRKVGLTGNQPQHF.

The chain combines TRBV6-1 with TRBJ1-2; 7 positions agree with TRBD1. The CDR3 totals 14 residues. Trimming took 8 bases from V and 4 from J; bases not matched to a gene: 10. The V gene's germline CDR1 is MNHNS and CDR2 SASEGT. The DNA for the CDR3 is TGTGCCAGCGCCAGGGGGATAGAACTCTATGGCTACACCTTC. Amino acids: CASARGIELYGYTF.

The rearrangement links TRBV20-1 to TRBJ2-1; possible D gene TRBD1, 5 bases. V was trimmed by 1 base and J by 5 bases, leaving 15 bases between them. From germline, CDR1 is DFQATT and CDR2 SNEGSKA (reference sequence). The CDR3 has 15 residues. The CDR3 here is CSARVRRPGNNEQFF. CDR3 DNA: TGCAGTGCTAGAGTTAGGCGTCCAGGGAACAATGAGCAGTTCTTC.

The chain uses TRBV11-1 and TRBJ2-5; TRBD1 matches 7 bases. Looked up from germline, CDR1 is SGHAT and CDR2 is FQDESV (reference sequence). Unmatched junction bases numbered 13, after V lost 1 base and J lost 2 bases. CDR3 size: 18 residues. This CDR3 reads CASSLGRTGTGGQETQYF. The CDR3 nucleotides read TGTGCCAGCAGCTTAGGCCGGACAGGAACCGGAGGTCAAGAGACCCAGTACTTC. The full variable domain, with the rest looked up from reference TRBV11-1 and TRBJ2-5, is EAEVAQSPRYKITEKSQAVAFWCDPISGHATLYWYRQILGQGPELLVQFQDESVVDDSQLPKDRFSAERLKGVDSTLKIQPAELGDSAMYLCASSLGRTGTGGQETQYFGPGTRLLVL.

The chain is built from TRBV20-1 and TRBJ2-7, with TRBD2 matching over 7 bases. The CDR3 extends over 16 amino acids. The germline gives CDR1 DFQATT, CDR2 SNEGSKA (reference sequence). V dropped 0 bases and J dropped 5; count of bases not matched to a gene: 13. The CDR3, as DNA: TGCAGTGCTAGAGATGTAAGGGCGGGAGAGTTCAACGAGCAGTACTTC. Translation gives CSARDVRAGEFNEQYF.

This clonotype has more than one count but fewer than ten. The CDR3 sequence: CASSSGEGEQYF. CDR3 coding DNA: TGTGCCAGCAGCTCGGGAGAGGGTGAGCAGTACTTC. The genes are TRBV3-1 and TRBJ2-7; D is perhaps TRBD2 (6 bases). Germline V gene lookup returns CDR1 LGHDT and CDR2 YNNKEL (reference sequence). The V end was cut by 5 bases, the J end by 7 bases, with 12 bases between. This CDR3 has 12 amino acids.

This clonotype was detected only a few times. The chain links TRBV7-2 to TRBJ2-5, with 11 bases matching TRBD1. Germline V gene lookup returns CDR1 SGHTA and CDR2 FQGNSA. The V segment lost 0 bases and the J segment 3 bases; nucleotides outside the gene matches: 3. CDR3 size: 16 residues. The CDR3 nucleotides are TGTGCCAGCAGCTTAGCGCGGGACAGGGGGGAAGAGACCCAGTACTTC. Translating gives CASSLARDRGEETQYF.

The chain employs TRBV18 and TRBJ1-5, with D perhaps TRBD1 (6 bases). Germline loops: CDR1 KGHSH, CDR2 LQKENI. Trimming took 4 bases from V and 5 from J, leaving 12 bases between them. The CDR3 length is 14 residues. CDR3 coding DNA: TGTGCCAGCTCACGTAAGGGGGTTGATCAGCCCCAGCATTTT. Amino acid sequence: CASSRKGVDQPQHF.

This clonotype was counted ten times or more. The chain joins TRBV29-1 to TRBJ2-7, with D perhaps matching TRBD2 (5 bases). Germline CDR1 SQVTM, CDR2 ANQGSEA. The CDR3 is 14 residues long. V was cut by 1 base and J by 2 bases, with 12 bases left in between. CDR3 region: CSVEGSARPYEQYF. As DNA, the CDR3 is TGCAGCGTTGAAGGTAGCGCACGACCCTACGAGCAGTACTTC.

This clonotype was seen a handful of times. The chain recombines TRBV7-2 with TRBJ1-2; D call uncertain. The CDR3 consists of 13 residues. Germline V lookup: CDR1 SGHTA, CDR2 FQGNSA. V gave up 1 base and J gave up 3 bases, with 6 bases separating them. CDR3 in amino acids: CASSLVGHYGYTF. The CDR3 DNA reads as TGTGCCAGCAGCTTAGTTGGACACTATGGCTACACCTTC.

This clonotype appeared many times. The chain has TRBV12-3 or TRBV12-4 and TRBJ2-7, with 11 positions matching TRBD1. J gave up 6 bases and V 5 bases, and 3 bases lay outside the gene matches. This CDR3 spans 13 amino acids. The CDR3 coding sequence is TGTGCCAGCAGTCCCGGGACAGGGGGCGAGCAGTACTTC. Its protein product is CASSPGTGGEQYF.

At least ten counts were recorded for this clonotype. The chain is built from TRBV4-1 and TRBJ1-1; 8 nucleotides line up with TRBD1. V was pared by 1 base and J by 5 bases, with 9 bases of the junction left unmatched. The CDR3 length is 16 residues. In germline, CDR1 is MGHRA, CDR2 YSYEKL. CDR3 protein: CASSQARQGIRTEAFF. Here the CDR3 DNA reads TGCGCCAGCAGCCAAGCTCGACAGGGGATAAGGACTGAAGCTTTCTTT.

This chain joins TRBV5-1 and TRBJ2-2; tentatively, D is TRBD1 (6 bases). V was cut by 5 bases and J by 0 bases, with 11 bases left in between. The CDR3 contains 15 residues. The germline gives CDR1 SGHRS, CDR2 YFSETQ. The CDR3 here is CASRSWTANTGELFF. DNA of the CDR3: TGCGCCAGCAGATCCTGGACAGCGAACACCGGGGAGCTGTTTTTT.

This CDR3 is CASSDRLVRSDTQYF. For the CDR3, the DNA is TGTGCCAGCAGTGATAGACTAGTAAGATCGGATACGCAGTATTTT. The chain joins TRBV2 to TRBJ2-3; possible D gene TRBD2, 6 bases. The CDR3 contains 15 residues. Germline loops: CDR1 SNHLY, CDR2 FYNNEI. V lost 3 bases, J lost 6 bases, and 16 bases lay in between. The whole variable domain, filled in from reference TRBV2 and TRBJ2-3, reads EPEVTQTPSHQVTQMGQEVILRCVPISNHLYFYWYRQILGQKVEFLVSFYNNEISEKSEIFDDQFSVERPDGSNFTLKIRSTKLEDSAMYFCASSDRLVRSDTQYFGPGTRLTVL.

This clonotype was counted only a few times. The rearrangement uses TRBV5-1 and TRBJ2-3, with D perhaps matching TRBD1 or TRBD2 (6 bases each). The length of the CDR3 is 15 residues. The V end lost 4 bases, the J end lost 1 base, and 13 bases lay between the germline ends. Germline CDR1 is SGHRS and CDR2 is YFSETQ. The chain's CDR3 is CASSRGTVRTDTQYF. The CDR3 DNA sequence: TGCGCCAGCAGCAGGGGGACTGTCCGCACAGATACGCAGTATTTT.

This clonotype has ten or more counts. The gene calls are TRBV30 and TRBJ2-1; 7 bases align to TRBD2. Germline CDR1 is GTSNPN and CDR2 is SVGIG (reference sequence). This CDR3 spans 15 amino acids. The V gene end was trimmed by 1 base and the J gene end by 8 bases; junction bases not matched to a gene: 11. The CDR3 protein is CAWSAAGPRLDEQFF. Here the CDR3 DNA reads TGTGCCTGGAGTGCAGCGGGACCCCGATTGGATGAGCAGTTCTTC.

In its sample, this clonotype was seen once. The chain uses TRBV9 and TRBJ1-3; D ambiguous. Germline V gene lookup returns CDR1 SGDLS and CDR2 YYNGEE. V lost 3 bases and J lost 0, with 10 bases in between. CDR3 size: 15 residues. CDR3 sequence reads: CASSADASSGNTIYF. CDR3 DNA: TGTGCCAGCAGCGCCGACGCAAGCTCTGGAAACACCATATATTTT.

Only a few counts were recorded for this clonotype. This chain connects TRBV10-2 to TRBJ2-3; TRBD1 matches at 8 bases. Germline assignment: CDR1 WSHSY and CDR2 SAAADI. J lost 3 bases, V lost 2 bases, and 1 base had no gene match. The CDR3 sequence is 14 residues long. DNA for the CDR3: TGCGCCAGCAGTGAGGGACAGGGAACAGATACGCAGTATTTT. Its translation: CASSEGQGTDTQYF.

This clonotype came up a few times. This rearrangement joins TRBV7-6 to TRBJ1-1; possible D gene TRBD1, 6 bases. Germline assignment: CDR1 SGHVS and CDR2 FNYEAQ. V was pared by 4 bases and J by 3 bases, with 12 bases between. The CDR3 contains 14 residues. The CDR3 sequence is CASSSSGVDTEAFF. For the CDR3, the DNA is TGTGCCAGCAGCTCCTCAGGGGTTGACACTGAAGCTTTCTTT.

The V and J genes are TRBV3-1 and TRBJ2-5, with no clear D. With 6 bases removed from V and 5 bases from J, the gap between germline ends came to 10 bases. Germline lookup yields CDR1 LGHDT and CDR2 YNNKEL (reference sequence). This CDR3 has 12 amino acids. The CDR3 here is CASSADGETQYF. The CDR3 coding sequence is TGTGCCAGCAGTGCCGACGGGGAGACCCAGTACTTC.

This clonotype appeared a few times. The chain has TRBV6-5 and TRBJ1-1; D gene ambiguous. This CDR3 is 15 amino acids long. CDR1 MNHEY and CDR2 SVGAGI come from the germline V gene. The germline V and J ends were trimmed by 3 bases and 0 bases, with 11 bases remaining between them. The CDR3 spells CASSYTGFLNTEAFF. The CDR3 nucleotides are TGTGCCAGCAGTTATACCGGGTTCCTGAACACTGAAGCTTTCTTT.

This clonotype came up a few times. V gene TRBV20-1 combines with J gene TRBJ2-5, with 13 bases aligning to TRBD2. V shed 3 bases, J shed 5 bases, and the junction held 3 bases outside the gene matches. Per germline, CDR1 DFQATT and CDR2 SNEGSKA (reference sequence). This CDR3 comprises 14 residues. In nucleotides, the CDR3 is TGCAGTGCTAGGGCGGGACTAGCGGGGGAGACCCAGTACTTC. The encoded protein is CSARAGLAGETQYF.

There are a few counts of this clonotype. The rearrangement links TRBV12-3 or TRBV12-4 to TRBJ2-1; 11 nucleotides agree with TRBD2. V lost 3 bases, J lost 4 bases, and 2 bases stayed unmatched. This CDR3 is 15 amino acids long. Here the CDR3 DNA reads TGTGCCAGCAGTTTGGCTAGCGGGAGGTACAATGAGCAGTTCTTC. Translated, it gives CASSLASGRYNEQFF.